This T cell receptor (beta chain) was profiled in a study of blood T cell repertoires in COVID-19. Study summary: The study drew acute and convalescent COVID-19 samples from the United States, Italy and Spain. Nucleic acid was either cDNA or gDNA, and it came from T cells, B-cell-depleted T cells, or PBMCs.

The CDR3 consists of 15 residues. J was trimmed by 2 bases and V by 5 bases; bases with no gene match: 9. The germline V gene encodes CDR1 LNHDA and CDR2 SQIVND (reference sequence). Seattle enrolled patients during active infection and tracked them longitudinally. Under the authors' procedure: Reference gene primer amplification gave nucleated cell count estimates. Clones were read by immunoSEQ multiplex PCR, and TCRdb kept only the in-frame ones, dropping some. V, J and clone size are taken as reported in that table, and D and trimming were inferred from the DNA itself. Of some 450,000 clones in the sample, approximately 88% are singletons; the top ten hold 10% to 15%.

This receptor was identified in a woman aged 50 to 60 with COVID-19, enrolled during active disease. The V and J genes are TRBV19 and TRBJ2-7; 7 bases are shared with TRBD1. The sequencing input was peripheral blood. The CDR3 DNA sequence: TGTGCCAGTAGTCGCAATGACAGGGCCCCCTACGAGCAGTACTTC. Its protein is CASSRNDRAPYEQYF. The entire variable domain, with the rest obtained from reference TRBV19 and TRBJ2-7, is as follows: DGGITQSPKYLFRKEGQNVTLSCEQNLNHDAMYWYRQDPGQGLRLIYYSQIVNDFQKGDIAEGYSVSREKKESFPLTVTSAQKNPTAFYLCASSRNDRAPYEQYFGPGTRLTVT.